The rows below give T cell receptor beta chains drawn from one sample of a study of blood T cell repertoires in COVID-19. Measured with immunoSEQ multiplex PCR; TCRdb has only the in-frame clones, and not every one. The table lists 30,000 to 40,000 clones, 85% to 95% of them singletons. The sample taken for sequencing was peripheral blood. The receptors were gathered from a male donor with active COVID-19. Each CDR3 is given with its conserved first and last residue. Fields, in order: clone size, V gene, D gene, J gene, CDR3 DNA, CDR3 protein. D genes are given only for firm matches. Rows give clone size only sometimes, using once, few, many, or a class for an expanded clone.

clone size: -; V gene: TRBV4-1; D gene: TRBD2; J gene: TRBJ2-1; CDR3 DNA: TGCGCCAGCAGCCAAGATCTCGGTAGCGGGGGGGCCAGGGACAATGAGCAGTTCTTC; CDR3 protein: CASSQDLGSGGARDNEQFF
clone size: -; V gene: TRBV7-2; D gene: TRBD1; J gene: TRBJ1-5; CDR3 DNA: TGTGCCAGCAGCTTGGGACAGTATAGCAATCAGCCCCAGCATTTT; CDR3 protein: CASSLGQYSNQPQHF
clone size: -; V gene: TRBV10-3; D gene: TRBD1; J gene: TRBJ1-2; CDR3 DNA: TGTGCCATCAGTGAGGGGACAGGGGGCCCCTATGGCTACACCTTC; CDR3 protein: CAISEGTGGPYGYTF
clone size: -; V gene: TRBV5-1; D gene: TRBD2; J gene: TRBJ2-3; CDR3 DNA: TGCGCCAGCAGCTTGGGACTAGCGGGGGGCCCAGATACGCAGTATTTT; CDR3 protein: CASSLGLAGGPDTQYF
clone size: few; V gene: TRBV6-6; D gene: TRBD2; J gene: TRBJ2-1; CDR3 DNA: TGTGCCAGCAGTTACTCGAGTCTAGCGGGATACAATGAGCAGTTCTTC; CDR3 protein: CASSYSSLAGYNEQFF
clone size: -; V gene: TRBV6-4; D gene: TRBD2; J gene: TRBJ2-1; CDR3 DNA: TGTGCCAGCAGCCCGGGGGGGAGTAGGAATGAGCAGTTCTTC; CDR3 protein: CASSPGGSRNEQFF
clone size: few; V gene: TRBV5-4; D gene: -; J gene: TRBJ1-1; CDR3 DNA: TGTGCCAGCAGGCTTCCGGGACAAATGAACACTGAAGCTTTCTTT; CDR3 protein: CASRLPGQMNTEAFF
clone size: -; V gene: TRBV6-2/TRBV6-3; D gene: TRBD1; J gene: TRBJ2-1; CDR3 DNA: TGTGCCAGCAGTAGGACAGGTTTTTCGCCTTCCTACAATGAGCAGTTCTTC; CDR3 protein: CASSRTGFSPSYNEQFF
clone size: -; V gene: TRBV5-1; D gene: TRBD1; J gene: TRBJ2-4; CDR3 DNA: TGCGCCAGCAGCTCGGGACAGGCGATAAACATTCAGTACTTC; CDR3 protein: CASSSGQAINIQYF
clone size: -; V gene: TRBV27; D gene: TRBD1; J gene: TRBJ1-5; CDR3 DNA: TGTGCCAGCGCAAAGACAGGGGGGAGCAATCAGCCCCAGCATTTT; CDR3 protein: CASAKTGGSNQPQHF
clone size: -; V gene: TRBV2; D gene: -; J gene: TRBJ1-1; CDR3 DNA: TGTGCCGGGGGGAAGGGACTCGAAGCTTTCTTT; CDR3 protein: CAGGKGLEAFF
clone size: -; V gene: TRBV19; D gene: TRBD2; J gene: TRBJ2-2; CDR3 DNA: TGTGCCAGTAGGCTAGCGGGGGTAAACACCGGGGAGCTGTTTTTT; CDR3 protein: CASRLAGVNTGELFF
clone size: -; V gene: TRBV12-5; D gene: TRBD1; J gene: TRBJ1-6; CDR3 DNA: TGTGCTAGTGGTCCTGACAGGGGAGCTTCACCCCTCCACTTT; CDR3 protein: CASGPDRGASPLHF
clone size: -; V gene: TRBV6-5; D gene: -; J gene: TRBJ2-2; CDR3 DNA: TGTGCCAGCAGAGTGGCGGCTGATACCGGGGAGCTGTTTTTT; CDR3 protein: CASRVAADTGELFF
clone size: -; V gene: TRBV5-6; D gene: TRBD1; J gene: TRBJ1-5; CDR3 DNA: TGTGCCAGCAGCACGGACAGGGGGCGTCAGCCCCAGCATTTT; CDR3 protein: CASSTDRGRQPQHF
clone size: medium-sized; V gene: TRBV14; D gene: -; J gene: TRBJ1-6; CDR3 DNA: TGTGCCAGCAGCCAAGGGAGACAGAATTCACCCCTCCACTTT; CDR3 protein: CASSQGRQNSPLHF
clone size: -; V gene: TRBV30; D gene: TRBD1; J gene: TRBJ1-5; CDR3 DNA: TGTGCCTGGGGGGGACAGCAGGTTAATCAGCCCCAGCATTTT; CDR3 protein: CAWGGQQVNQPQHF
clone size: -; V gene: TRBV5-1; D gene: TRBD2; J gene: TRBJ2-1; CDR3 DNA: TGCGCCAGCAGCTTCCTAGCGGGGGCTCCCTACAATGAGCAGTTCTTC; CDR3 protein: CASSFLAGAPYNEQFF
clone size: -; V gene: TRBV7-2; D gene: -; J gene: TRBJ2-1; CDR3 DNA: TGTGCCAGCACCCAAAGTAGGGGCCGGGAGCAGTTCTTC; CDR3 protein: CASTQSRGREQFF
clone size: -; V gene: TRBV5-1; D gene: -; J gene: TRBJ1-5; CDR3 DNA: TGCGCCAGCAGCCCAGATAACAGCAATCAGCCCCAGCATTTT; CDR3 protein: CASSPDNSNQPQHF
clone size: -; V gene: TRBV13; D gene: TRBD1; J gene: TRBJ1-2; CDR3 DNA: TGTGCCAGCAGGTTGACAGGGGGAAGTGACTATGGCTACACCTTC; CDR3 protein: CASRLTGGSDYGYTF
clone size: -; V gene: TRBV4-2; D gene: -; J gene: TRBJ1-5; CDR3 DNA: TGTGCCAGCAGCCAAGAAGTTGCATGGCCCCAGCCCCAGCATTTT; CDR3 protein: CASSQEVAWPQPQHF
clone size: -; V gene: TRBV6-5; D gene: -; J gene: TRBJ1-3; CDR3 DNA: TGTGCCAGCAGCGCAGGGGTTGGAAACACCATATATTTT; CDR3 protein: CASSAGVGNTIYF
clone size: -; V gene: TRBV4-1; D gene: -; J gene: TRBJ1-1; CDR3 DNA: TGCGCCAGCAGCCATCCCAGGGAATTACAAGCTTTCTTT; CDR3 protein: CASSHPRELQAFF
clone size: -; V gene: TRBV4-1; D gene: TRBD1; J gene: TRBJ1-2; CDR3 DNA: TGCGCCAGCAGCCAAGAGGGACAGTTTTCCCCTAACTATGGCTACACCTTC; CDR3 protein: CASSQEGQFSPNYGYTF
clone size: -; V gene: TRBV18; D gene: -; J gene: TRBJ1-2; CDR3 DNA: TGTGCCAGCTCACCAGAACAGTATGGCTACACCTTC; CDR3 protein: CASSPEQYGYTF
clone size: -; V gene: TRBV7-9; D gene: TRBD1; J gene: TRBJ2-7; CDR3 DNA: TGTGCCAGCAGCCAAACAGGGGACGAGCAGTACTTC; CDR3 protein: CASSQTGDEQYF
clone size: -; V gene: TRBV12-3/TRBV12-4; D gene: TRBD2; J gene: TRBJ2-5; CDR3 DNA: TGTGCCAGCAGTCGGGGGGTAGAGACCCAGTACTTC; CDR3 protein: CASSRGVETQYF
clone size: -; V gene: TRBV29-1; D gene: TRBD1; J gene: TRBJ1-2; CDR3 DNA: TGCAGCGTTGATTTCCGGGACAGGAGCTTCGGTTTGGGCTACACCTTC; CDR3 protein: CSVDFRDRSFGLGYTF
clone size: -; V gene: TRBV18; D gene: -; J gene: TRBJ1-5; CDR3 DNA: TGTGCCAGCTCACCAGAGGGTCGCCAGCCCCAGCATTTT; CDR3 protein: CASSPEGRQPQHF
clone size: -; V gene: TRBV7-2; D gene: -; J gene: TRBJ2-2; CDR3 DNA: TGTGCCAGCAGCTTAGACAGGAACACCGGGGAGCTGTTTTTT; CDR3 protein: CASSLDRNTGELFF
clone size: -; V gene: TRBV30; D gene: TRBD1; J gene: TRBJ1-2; CDR3 DNA: TGTGCCTGGAGTGTACGCTGGCCTAGGACAGGGAGTCCTAACTTTGGCTACACCTTC; CDR3 protein: CAWSVRWPRTGSPNFGYTF
clone size: -; V gene: TRBV9; D gene: TRBD1; J gene: TRBJ1-2; CDR3 DNA: TGTGCCAGCAGCGTAGTAAGGGGGCGTTACGAAGGCTACACCTTC; CDR3 protein: CASSVVRGRYEGYTF
clone size: -; V gene: TRBV5-1; D gene: TRBD2; J gene: TRBJ2-1; CDR3 DNA: TGCGCCAGCAGCTGGCCTTATCTAGCGGGGGACAATGAGCAGTTCTTC; CDR3 protein: CASSWPYLAGDNEQFF
clone size: -; V gene: TRBV5-1; D gene: TRBD1; J gene: TRBJ1-1; CDR3 DNA: TGCGCCAGCAGCTTACAGGGGGATAGGACTGAAGCTTTCTTT; CDR3 protein: CASSLQGDRTEAFF
clone size: -; V gene: TRBV2; D gene: TRBD1; J gene: TRBJ2-1; CDR3 DNA: TGTGCCAGCAGACCTACAGGGGTGCTCTACAATGAGCAGTTCTTC; CDR3 protein: CASRPTGVLYNEQFF
clone size: -; V gene: TRBV12-3/TRBV12-4; D gene: -; J gene: TRBJ1-1; CDR3 DNA: TGTGCCAGCAGTTTGAGGGACCTCGGAGGGGCTTTCTTT; CDR3 protein: CASSLRDLGGAFF
clone size: -; V gene: TRBV20-1; D gene: TRBD2; J gene: TRBJ2-2; CDR3 DNA: TGCAGTGCTAGTAGCGGGGGGCCCTACACCGGGGAGCTGTTTTTT; CDR3 protein: CSASSGGPYTGELFF
clone size: -; V gene: TRBV5-1; D gene: TRBD1; J gene: TRBJ1-1; CDR3 DNA: TGCGCCAGCCAGCAGCTCATCGGGACAGGGGGCACTGAAGCTTTCTTT; CDR3 protein: CASQQLIGTGGTEAFF
clone size: -; V gene: TRBV14; D gene: TRBD1; J gene: TRBJ1-2; CDR3 DNA: TGTGCCATCATTTCTCGGGACAGGGGGCAAGTGGGCTACACCTTC; CDR3 protein: CAIISRDRGQVGYTF
clone size: -; V gene: TRBV9; D gene: -; J gene: TRBJ1-5; CDR3 DNA: TGTGCCAGCAGCAAGAGCGGATCGAATTGGGAGCCCCAGCATTTT; CDR3 protein: CASSKSGSNWEPQHF
clone size: -; V gene: TRBV19; D gene: TRBD1; J gene: TRBJ1-1; CDR3 DNA: TGTGCCAGTAGCAACCTCGGACAGGGTAAGACTGAAGCTTTCTTT; CDR3 protein: CASSNLGQGKTEAFF
clone size: -; V gene: TRBV23-1; D gene: -; J gene: TRBJ1-5; CDR3 DNA: TGCGCCAGCATTAACAGGGATCGAGGACAGCCCCAGCATTTT; CDR3 protein: CASINRDRGQPQHF
clone size: -; V gene: TRBV7-9; D gene: TRBD1; J gene: TRBJ2-3; CDR3 DNA: TGTGCCAGCAGCTTAGCCTCAAACAGGGGGAGGACAGATACGCAGTATTTT; CDR3 protein: CASSLASNRGRTDTQYF
clone size: -; V gene: TRBV11-3; D gene: TRBD2; J gene: TRBJ2-1; CDR3 DNA: TGTGCCAGCAGCTTAGGGCAAGCGGGGACCTTTAACAATGAGCAGTTCTTC; CDR3 protein: CASSLGQAGTFNNEQFF
clone size: -; V gene: TRBV12-3/TRBV12-4; D gene: -; J gene: TRBJ1-2; CDR3 DNA: TGTGCCAGCAGTTTCGGGATGTCCTATGGCTACACCTTC; CDR3 protein: CASSFGMSYGYTF
clone size: -; V gene: TRBV2; D gene: TRBD1; J gene: TRBJ2-7; CDR3 DNA: TGTGCCAGCAGGGGGACAGTCTACGAGCAGTACTTC; CDR3 protein: CASRGTVYEQYF
clone size: -; V gene: TRBV7-3; D gene: TRBD2; J gene: TRBJ2-7; CDR3 DNA: TGTGCCAGCAGCTCGGGACTAGCGGGGCATCCGCAGTACTTC; CDR3 protein: CASSSGLAGHPQYF
clone size: -; V gene: TRBV27; D gene: -; J gene: TRBJ2-4; CDR3 DNA: TGTGCCAGCAGTCCGTGGACACAAATACAGGGTGACATTCAGTACTTC; CDR3 protein: CASSPWTQIQGDIQYF